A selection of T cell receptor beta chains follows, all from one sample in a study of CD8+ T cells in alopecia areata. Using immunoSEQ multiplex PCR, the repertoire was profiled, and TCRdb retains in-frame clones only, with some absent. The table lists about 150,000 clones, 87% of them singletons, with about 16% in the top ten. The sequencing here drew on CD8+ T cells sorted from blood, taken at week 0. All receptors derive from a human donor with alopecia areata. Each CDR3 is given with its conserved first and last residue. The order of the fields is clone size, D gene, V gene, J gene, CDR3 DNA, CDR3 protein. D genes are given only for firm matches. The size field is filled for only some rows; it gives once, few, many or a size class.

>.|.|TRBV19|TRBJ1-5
TGTGCCAGTAGTCATTTCACAGGGTTGGCAAATCAGCCCCAGCATTTT
CASSHFTGLANQPQHF
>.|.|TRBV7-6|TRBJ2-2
TGTGCCAGCAGCTCCACAGAAAACACCGGGGAGCTGTTTTTT
CASSSTENTGELFF
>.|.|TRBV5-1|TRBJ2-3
TGCGCCAGCAGCTTGAGGACCTTGGGAACAGATACGCAGTATTTT
CASSLRTLGTDTQYF
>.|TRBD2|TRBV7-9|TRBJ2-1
TGTGCCAGCGTTGAACTAGCGGGGGGCTGGTACAATGAGCAGTTCTTC
CASVELAGGWYNEQFF
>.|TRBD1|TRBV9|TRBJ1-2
TGTGCCAGCAGCGTGCGACAGGGTGACTATGGCTACACCTTC
CASSVRQGDYGYTF
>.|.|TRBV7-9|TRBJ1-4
TGTGCCAGCAGCCCTCCGACGGTAACTAATGAAAAACTGTTTTTT
CASSPPTVTNEKLFF
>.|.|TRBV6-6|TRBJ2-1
TGTGCCAGCAGGGGCCTGCCGGGCCACAATGAGCAGTTCTTC
CASRGLPGHNEQFF
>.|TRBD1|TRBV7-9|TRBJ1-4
TGTGCCAGCAGCTTAGGGGGACAGTCGGAGGGTGAAAAACTGTTTTTT
CASSLGGQSEGEKLFF
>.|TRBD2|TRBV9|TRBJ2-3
TGTGCCAGCGCGAAGGCGGGGGTTTACACAGATACGCAGTATTTT
CASAKAGVYTDTQYF
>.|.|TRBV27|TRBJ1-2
TGTGCCAGCAGTTTAAACAGGGCGAGCTATGGCTACACCTTC
CASSLNRASYGYTF
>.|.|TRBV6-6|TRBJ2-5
TGTGCCAGCATTCAAACCCCCATGACGGAGACCCAGTACTTC
CASIQTPMTETQYF
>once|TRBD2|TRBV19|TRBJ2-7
TGTGCCAGCCGCCCCTTTAGCGGGAACTCCTACGAGCAGTACTTC
CASRPFSGNSYEQYF
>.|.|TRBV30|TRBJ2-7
TGTGCCTGGAGTCCGACAAACTACGAGCAGTACTTC
CAWSPTNYEQYF
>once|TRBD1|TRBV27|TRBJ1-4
TGTGCCAGCTCGACAGGGTGGAATGAAAAACTGTTTTTT
CASSTGWNEKLFF
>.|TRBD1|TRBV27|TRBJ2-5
TGTGCCAGCAGTTTACTGGGACAGCAAGAGACCCAGTACTTC
CASSLLGQQETQYF
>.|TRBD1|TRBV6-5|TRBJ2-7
TGTGCCAGCGAACCAGGGACAGGGGTCTACGAGCAGTACTTC
CASEPGTGVYEQYF
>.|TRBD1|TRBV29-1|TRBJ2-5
TGCAGCGTTGGGACAGGGCATCAAGAGACCCAGTACTTC
CSVGTGHQETQYF
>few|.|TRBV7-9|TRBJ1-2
TGTGCCAGCAGCTCAAATAATGGCTACACCTTC
CASSSNNGYTF
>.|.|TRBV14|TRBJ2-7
TGTGCCAGCAGCCAATCTTATCTCGAGCAGTACTTC
CASSQSYLEQYF
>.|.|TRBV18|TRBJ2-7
TGTGCCAGCTCACCACCGTTTTCGCGGACGTTTCCATACGAGCAGTACTTC
CASSPPFSRTFPYEQYF
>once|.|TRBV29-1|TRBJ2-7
TGCAGCGTCGACGTTACTTCGACAGGAGGCTACGAGCAGTACTTC
CSVDVTSTGGYEQYF
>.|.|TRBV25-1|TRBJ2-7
TGTGCCAGCAGTGACCTCAACGAGCAGTACTTC
CASSDLNEQYF
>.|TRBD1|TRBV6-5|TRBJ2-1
TGTGCCAGCACCCGGGACAGCTCCTACAATGAGCAGTTCTTC
CASTRDSSYNEQFF
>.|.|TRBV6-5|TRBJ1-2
TGTGCCAGCAGTTACTCGGGGGGGACAATTGGCTACACCTTC
CASSYSGGTIGYTF
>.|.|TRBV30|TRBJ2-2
TGTGCCTGGAGCGGGACAAAGAACACCGGGGAGCTGTTTTTT
CAWSGTKNTGELFF
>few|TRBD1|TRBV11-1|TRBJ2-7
TGTGCCAGCAGCTCGGCGAACCGGGGGACAGGATCCTACGAGCAGTACTTC
CASSSANRGTGSYEQYF
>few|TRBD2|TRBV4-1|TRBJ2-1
TGCGCCAGCAGCCAAGATCGACTAGCGGGAGAGGATGAGCAGTTCTTC
CASSQDRLAGEDEQFF
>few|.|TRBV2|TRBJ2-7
TGTGCCAGCGGAGGGACCTCCTACGAGCAGTACTTC
CASGGTSYEQYF
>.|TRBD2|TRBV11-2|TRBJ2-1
TGTGCCAGCAGCTTCGGGGGGGTAAGTGAGCAGTTCTTC
CASSFGGVSEQFF
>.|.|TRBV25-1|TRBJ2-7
TGTGCCAGCAGGTCTCTAGGCGAGCAGTACTTC
CASRSLGEQYF
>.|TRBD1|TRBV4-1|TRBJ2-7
TGCGCCAGCAGCCAAAGACAGGGGGACTACGAGCAGTACTTC
CASSQRQGDYEQYF
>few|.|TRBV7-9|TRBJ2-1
TGTGCCAGCAGCAGCGCGGACAGTCTCGATGAGCAGTTCTTC
CASSSADSLDEQFF
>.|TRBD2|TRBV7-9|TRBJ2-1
TGTGCCAGCAGCTTATCGGGGGGACCCAATGAGCAGTTCTTC
CASSLSGGPNEQFF
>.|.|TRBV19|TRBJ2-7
TGTGCCAGTAGTATAGTTTTCGGTTCTTCCTACGAGCAGTACTTC
CASSIVFGSSYEQYF
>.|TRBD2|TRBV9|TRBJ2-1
TGTGCCAGCAGCCCAACCGGGACTAGCGGGAGGGCCGTTAATGAGCAGTTCTTC
CASSPTGTSGRAVNEQFF
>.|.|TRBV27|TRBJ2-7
TGTGCCAGCAGTTTATCTCTCGGACAGCTCACCTACGAGCAGTACTTC
CASSLSLGQLTYEQYF
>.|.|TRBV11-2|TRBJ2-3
TGTGCCAGCAGCTTAGGGAGCGGAAGCACAGATACGCAGTATTTT
CASSLGSGSTDTQYF
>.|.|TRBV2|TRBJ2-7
TGTGCCAGCAGTGGGTACGAGCAGTACTTC
CASSGYEQYF
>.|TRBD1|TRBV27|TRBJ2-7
TGTGCCAGCAGTTTAAGTACAGGGGGCTTTCTCTCCTACGAGCAGTACTTC
CASSLSTGGFLSYEQYF
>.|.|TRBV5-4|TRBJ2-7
TGTGCCAGCAGCTTGGGGGGTTACGAGCAGTACTTC
CASSLGGYEQYF
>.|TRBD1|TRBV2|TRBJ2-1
TGTGCCAGCATCGGGACAGTTTCCTACAATGAGCAGTTCTTC
CASIGTVSYNEQFF
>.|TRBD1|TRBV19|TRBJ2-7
TGTGCCAGTAGTCTCGGGACAGGGAGAGACGAGCAGTACTTC
CASSLGTGRDEQYF
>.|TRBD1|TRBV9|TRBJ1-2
TGTGCCAGCAGCGACCTGACAGGGGATGGCTACACCTTC
CASSDLTGDGYTF
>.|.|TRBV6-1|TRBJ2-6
TGTGCCAGCAGCCCAGGGGCAGGGGCCAACGTCCTGACTTTC
CASSPGAGANVLTF
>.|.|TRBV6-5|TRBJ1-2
TGTGCCAGCAGTCCGACGGACACATATGGCTACACCTTC
CASSPTDTYGYTF
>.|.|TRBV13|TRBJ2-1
TGTGCCAGCAGCGGTCAGAGCGGGCCGAGCTCCTACAATGAGCAGTTCTTC
CASSGQSGPSSYNEQFF
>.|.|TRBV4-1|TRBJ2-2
TGCGCCAGCAGCCCCAGACATAACACCGGGGAGCTGTTTTTT
CASSPRHNTGELFF
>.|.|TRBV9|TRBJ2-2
TGTGCCAGCAGCGTAGGGGGGCCCGGGGAGCTGTTTTTT
CASSVGGPGELFF